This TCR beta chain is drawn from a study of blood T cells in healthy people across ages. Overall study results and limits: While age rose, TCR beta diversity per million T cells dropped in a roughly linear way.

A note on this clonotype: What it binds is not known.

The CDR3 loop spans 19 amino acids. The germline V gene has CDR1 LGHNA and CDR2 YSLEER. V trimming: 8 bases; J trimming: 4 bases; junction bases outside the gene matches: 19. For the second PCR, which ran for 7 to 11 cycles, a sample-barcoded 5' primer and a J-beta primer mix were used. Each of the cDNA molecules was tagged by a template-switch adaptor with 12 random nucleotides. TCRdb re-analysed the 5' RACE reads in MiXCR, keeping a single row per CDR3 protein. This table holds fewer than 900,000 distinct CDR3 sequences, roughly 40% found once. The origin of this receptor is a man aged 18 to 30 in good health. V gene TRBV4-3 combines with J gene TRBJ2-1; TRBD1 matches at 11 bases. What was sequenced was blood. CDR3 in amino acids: CASLFRSGQGAPIYNEQFF. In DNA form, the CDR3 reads TGCGCCAGCCTCTTCCGGTCTGGACAGGGGGCGCCGATATACAATGAGCAGTTCTTC.